Listed below are T cell receptor beta chains from one sample, sequenced in a study of OX40 agonist ivuxolimab in advanced cancers. Here immunoSEQ multiplex PCR was the method, and the copy in TCRdb shows in-frame clones only, minus some. Seen here are roughly 15,000 clones, 90% to 95% observed once, and the top ten hold roughly 7.2%. This material consisted of CD4+ or CD8+ T cells sorted from blood, taken in a trial of the OX40 agonist ivuxolimab. The source of these receptors is an adult with an advanced solid tumor such as melanoma, head and neck, liver or kidney cancer. Both conserved end residues are part of each CDR3. A D gene is named only where the DNA matches it firmly.

CDR3 DNA	CDR3 protein	V gene	D gene	J gene
TGTGCCAGCAGCTTAGGGGGGGGTGGGGCCAACGTCCTGACTTTC	CASSLGGGGANVLTF	TRBV7-6	TRBD2	TRBJ2-6
TGTGCCAGCAGCTACGGGACAGGGAACGGGGAGCTGTTTTTT	CASSYGTGNGELFF	TRBV5-6	TRBD1	TRBJ2-2
TGTGCCAGCAGTTTTGGCAGCGGGAGAATCGACGAGCAGTACTTC	CASSFGSGRIDEQYF	TRBV28	TRBD2	TRBJ2-7
TGTGCCAGCAGTTTATGGGGCGAAGACACTGAAGCTTTCTTT	CASSLWGEDTEAFF	TRBV28	NA	TRBJ1-1
TGCAGCGTTTATCCGGGACAGGGAATACGTGGCTACACCTTC	CSVYPGQGIRGYTF	TRBV29-1	TRBD1	TRBJ1-2
TGTGCCAGCAGTGGACAGGGAAATAATTCACCCCTCCACTTT	CASSGQGNNSPLHF	TRBV28	TRBD1	TRBJ1-6
TGTGCCAGCAGTACCCCTAGAAATGAAAAACTGTTTTTT	CASSTPRNEKLFF	TRBV6-1	NA	TRBJ1-4
TGTGCCACCGACAACTGGGCCAGGGGGAGCACAGATACGCAGTATTTT	CATDNWARGSTDTQYF	TRBV19	TRBD1	TRBJ2-3
TGTGCCAGCAGCTTGTCTGGGACAGGGCCTTATGGCTACACCTTC	CASSLSGTGPYGYTF	TRBV5-8	TRBD1	TRBJ1-2
TGTGCCAGCAGCCCTCTCGCGGGTGCCGGGAGCTGGTACTTC	CASSPLAGAGSWYF	TRBV11-1	NA	TRBJ2-5
TGTGCCAGCAGTTTTGGAGGGACCGTAAATTCACCCCTCCACTTT	CASSFGGTVNSPLHF	TRBV27	NA	TRBJ1-6
TGTGCCAGCAGTTTATCTCTAGGTTCCTACGAGCAGTACTTC	CASSLSLGSYEQYF	TRBV27	NA	TRBJ2-7
TGCAGCGTTGAATGGGGCCAAAACTACGAGCAGTACTTC	CSVEWGQNYEQYF	TRBV29-1	NA	TRBJ2-7
TGTGCCACCCGGACACAACCTACCTCCTACGAGCAGTACTTC	CATRTQPTSYEQYF	TRBV27	NA	TRBJ2-7
TGTGCCAGTAGTATATTCGGGGGAACCTACGAGCAGTACTTC	CASSIFGGTYEQYF	TRBV19	NA	TRBJ2-7